These 10 T cell receptor beta chains came from one sample sequenced in a study of T cells after yellow fever vaccination. One entry per CDR3 protein results from TCRdb running MiXCR on the 5' RACE reads. The sample holds 250,000 to 300,000 distinct CDR3 sequences, 5.2% seen once. This sample comprised CD4+ T cells sorted from PBMCs, obtained on the day of the yellow fever booster vaccination. The source is a young man who received the YFV17D yellow fever vaccine.

This clonotype was seen only a few times. The rearrangement links TRBV14 to TRBJ1-6; D is uncertain. The germline V gene encodes CDR1 SGHDN and CDR2 FVKESK. The V end lost 0 bases, the J end lost 8 bases, and 5 bases lay between the germline ends. CDR3 length: 13 amino acids. DNA for the CDR3: TGTGCCAGCAGCCAAGACCTGTATTCACCCCTCCACTTT. Residues: CASSQDLYSPLHF.

This chain links TRBV5-4 with TRBJ2-2; 12 nucleotides agree with TRBD1. V lost 4 bases, J lost 5 bases, and 6 bases stayed unmatched. This CDR3 spans 16 amino acids. Germline CDR1 SGHNT, CDR2 YYREEE (reference sequence). The CDR3 is CASSRWDRGRTGELFF. CDR3 coding DNA: TGTGCCAGCAGCCGCTGGGACAGGGGGCGGACCGGGGAGCTGTTTTTT.

The sample holds many counts of this clonotype. J is TRBJ2-3 and V is TRBV7-8; D gene uncertain. V shed 1 base and J shed 2 bases, with 10 bases lying between them. Germline assignment: CDR1 SGHVS and CDR2 FQNEAQ. The CDR3 spans 15 residues. The CDR3 DNA reads as TGTGCCAGCAGCTTAGGGCCCGGCGACACAGATACGCAGTATTTT. This sequence encodes CASSLGPGDTDTQYF. Filled out from reference TRBV7-8 and TRBJ2-3, the complete variable domain reads GAGVSQSPRYKVAKRGQDVALRCDPISGHVSLFWYQQALGQGPEFLTYFQNEAQLDKSGLPSDRFFAERPEGSVSTLKIQRTQQEDSAVYLCASSLGPGDTDTQYFGPGTRLTVL.

There are many counts of this clonotype. The chain uses TRBV7-8 and TRBJ2-7, with D unresolved. CDR3 length equals 12 residues. CDR1 and CDR2 (germline): SGHVS, FQNEAQ. V gave up 5 bases and J gave up 6 bases, with 11 bases separating them. As DNA, the CDR3 is TGTGCCAGCAGCCCATACTCACCCGAGCAGTACGTC. Protein: CASSPYSPEQYV.

This clonotype was observed at least ten times. The V gene is TRBV5-1, the J gene TRBJ1-4; 8 bases map to TRBD1. CDR1 SGHRS and CDR2 YFSETQ come from the germline V gene. The CDR3 is 14 amino acids. V was pared by 0 bases and J by 7 bases, with 2 bases of the junction left unmatched. DNA for the CDR3: TGCGCCAGCAGCTTGGGACAGGGGAGTGAAAAACTGTTTTTT. Its protein is CASSLGQGSEKLFF. Variable domain in full (rest from reference TRBV5-1 and TRBJ1-4): KAGVTQTPRYLIKTRGQQVTLSCSPISGHRSVSWYQQTPGQGLQFLFEYFSETQRNKGNFPGRFSGRQFSNSRSEMNVSTLELGDSALYLCASSLGQGSEKLFFGSGTQLSVL.

This clonotype was detected a few times. The V gene is TRBV19, the J gene TRBJ2-5; D is unresolved. V lost 1 base to trimming and J lost 4 bases, with 10 bases between them. Germline V gene sequence: CDR1 LNHDA, CDR2 SQIVND (reference sequence). The CDR3 length is 14 residues. The CDR3 protein is CASSIGPLGETQYF. CDR3 coding DNA: TGTGCCAGTAGTATAGGCCCCCTGGGAGAGACCCAGTACTTC.

V gene TRBV7-6 combines with J gene TRBJ2-5; D is ambiguous. This CDR3 is built from 12 residues. Germline CDR1 SGHVS, CDR2 FNYEAQ. V lost 5 bases and J 2 bases, leaving 6 bases between the germline ends. CDR3 sequence reads: CASSVYQETQYF. DNA of the CDR3: TGTGCCAGCAGCGTCTATCAAGAGACCCAGTACTTC.

This chain uses TRBV7-2 with TRBJ1-6; no reliable D call. CDR3 size: 13 residues. Germline CDR1 reads SGHTA; CDR2 reads FQGNSA. V lost 5 bases to trimming and J lost 7 bases, with 9 bases between them. CDR3 DNA sequence: TGTGCCAGCAGCAGTGAGAGGAATTCACCCCTCCACTTT. Protein product: CASSSERNSPLHF.

The rearrangement joins TRBV30 to TRBJ2-4; 7 nucleotides agree with TRBD1. CDR1 is GTSNPN and CDR2 is SVGIG in the germline V gene (reference sequence). The V segment lost 4 bases and the J segment 7 bases; nucleotides outside the gene matches: 4. CDR3 size: 12 residues. The CDR3 nucleotides are TGTGCCTGGACCCGACAGGGTAACATTCAGTACTTC. Residues: CAWTRQGNIQYF. The whole variable domain, remainder taken from reference TRBV30 and TRBJ2-4, is SQTIHQWPATLVQPVGSPLSLECTVEGTSNPNLYWYRQAAGRGLQLLFYSVGIGQISSEVPQNLSASRPQDRQFILSSKKLLLSDSGFYLCAWTRQGNIQYFGAGTRLSVL.

This clonotype was picked up a small number of times. At one boundary the junction diverges from the germline segment, which might be a read error. The J gene is TRBJ2-5, the V gene TRBV7-7; 7 bases are shared with TRBD1. Germline V gives CDR1 SSHAT, CDR2 FNYEAQ (reference sequence). This CDR3 region has 14 residues. This CDR3 reads CASSSTGVGETQYF. Written as DNA, the CDR3 is TGTGCTAGCAGCTCCACAGGGGTTGGAGAGACCCAGTACTTC.